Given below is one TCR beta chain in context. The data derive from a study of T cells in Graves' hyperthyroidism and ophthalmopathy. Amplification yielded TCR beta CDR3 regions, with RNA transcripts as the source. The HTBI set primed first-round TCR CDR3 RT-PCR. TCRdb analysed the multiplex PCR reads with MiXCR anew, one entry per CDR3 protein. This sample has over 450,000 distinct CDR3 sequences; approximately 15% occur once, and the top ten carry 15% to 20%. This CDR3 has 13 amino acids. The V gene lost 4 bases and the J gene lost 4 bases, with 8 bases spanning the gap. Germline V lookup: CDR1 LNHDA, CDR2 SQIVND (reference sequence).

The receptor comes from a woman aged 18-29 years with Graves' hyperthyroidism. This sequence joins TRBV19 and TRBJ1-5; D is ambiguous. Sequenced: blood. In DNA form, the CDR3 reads TGTGCCAGTAGTAATTGGGGAAATCAGCCCCAGCATTTT. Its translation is CASSNWGNQPQHF. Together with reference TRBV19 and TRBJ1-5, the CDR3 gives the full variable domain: DGGITQSPKYLFRKEGQNVTLSCEQNLNHDAMYWYRQDPGQGLRLIYYSQIVNDFQKGDIAEGYSVSREKKESFPLTVTSAQKNPTAFYLCASSNWGNQPQHFGDGTRLSIL.